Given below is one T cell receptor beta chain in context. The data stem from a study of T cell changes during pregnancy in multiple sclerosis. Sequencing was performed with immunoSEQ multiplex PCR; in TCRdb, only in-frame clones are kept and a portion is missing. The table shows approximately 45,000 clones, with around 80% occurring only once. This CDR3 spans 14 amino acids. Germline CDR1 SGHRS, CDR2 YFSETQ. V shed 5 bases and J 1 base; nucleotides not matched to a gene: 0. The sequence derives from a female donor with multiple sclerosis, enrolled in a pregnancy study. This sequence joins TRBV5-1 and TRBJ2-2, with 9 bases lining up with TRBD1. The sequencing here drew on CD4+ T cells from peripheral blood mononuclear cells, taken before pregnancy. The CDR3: CASRGQGNTGELFF. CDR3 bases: TGCGCCAGCAGGGGACAGGGGAACACCGGGGAGCTGTTTTTT. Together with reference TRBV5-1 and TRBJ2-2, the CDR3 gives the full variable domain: KAGVTQTPRYLIKTRGQQVTLSCSPISGHRSVSWYQQTPGQGLQFLFEYFSETQRNKGNFPGRFSGRQFSNSRSEMNVSTLELGDSALYLCASRGQGNTGELFFGEGSRLTVL.